This entry lists 3 T cell receptor beta chains sequenced from one sample in a study of identical twins. TCRdb used MiXCR to reprocess the 5' RACE reads, holding one entry per CDR3 protein. This sample carries roughly 480,000 distinct CDR3 sequences, about 24% of them seen once, and the ten largest clones take 2.9%. These data were also reused for a study on T cells expressing NK-cell markers.

Sequenced sample: CD4+ T cells sorted from blood. These receptors all stem from a young woman in good health.

This clonotype occurred many times. CDR3 region: CASSLSGTRPRWPYF. In DNA, the CDR3 is TGTGCCAGCAGCCTTTCCGGGACTAGACCCAGATGGCCGTACTTC. V is TRBV3-1 and J is TRBJ2-5; 8 nucleotides align to TRBD2. V lost 4 bases and J lost 13; bases outside the gene matches: 17. The CDR3 has 15 residues. The V gene's germline CDR1 is LGHDT and CDR2 YNNKEL (reference sequence).

This chain joins TRBV5-1 and TRBJ2-1; the D gene is possibly TRBD2 (5 bases). The CDR3 covers 14 residues. V gave up 4 bases and J gave up 8 bases, with 16 bases separating them. CDR1 is SGHRS and CDR2 is YFSETQ in the germline V gene. The CDR3 nucleotides are TGCGCCAGCAGCCTCCAACAGCCGCGGGATGAGCAGTTCTTC. Its protein product is CASSLQQPRDEQFF.

Only a few counts were recorded for this clonotype. The rearrangement links TRBV4-3 to TRBJ1-1, with no clear D. This CDR3 contains 15 residues. Germline loops: CDR1 LGHNA, CDR2 YSLEER. The V gene lost 6 bases and the J gene lost 1 base, with 15 bases spanning the gap. In DNA, the CDR3 is TGCGCCAGCAGTCAAAAAACAGCGGGGAACACTGAAGCTTTCTTT. Its translation: CASSQKTAGNTEAFF.